This TCR beta chain was obtained from a study of CD8+ T cells in alopecia areata. General study results and limits: Alopecia totalis/universalis scalp especially showed more expanded CD8+ clones than normal scalp.

A remark on this clone: Its target is unknown.

RNA was isolated and reverse transcribed to cDNA, the sequencing template. The repertoire was sequenced with immunoSEQ multiplex PCR; TCRdb's copy has only in-frame clones and lacks some. The table has 130,000 or so clones, about 51% seen once. The germline V gene has CDR1 SGHDN and CDR2 FVKESK. The CDR3 totals 15 residues. V lost 1 base, J lost 0 bases, and 10 bases lay in between. Alopecia areata patients provided lesional scalp punch biopsies and peripheral blood, both collected for the study. PBMC-derived CD4+ and CD8+ T cells were sorted. The rearrangement uses TRBV14 and TRBJ2-7, with D tentatively TRBD2 (5 bases). The sequence was obtained from a human donor with alopecia areata. Material for sequencing was NKG2D-low CD8+ T cells sorted from blood. The CDR3 here is CASSQVASSSYEQYF. CDR3 bases: TGTGCCAGCAGCCAAGTCGCTAGCAGCTCCTACGAGCAGTACTTC.